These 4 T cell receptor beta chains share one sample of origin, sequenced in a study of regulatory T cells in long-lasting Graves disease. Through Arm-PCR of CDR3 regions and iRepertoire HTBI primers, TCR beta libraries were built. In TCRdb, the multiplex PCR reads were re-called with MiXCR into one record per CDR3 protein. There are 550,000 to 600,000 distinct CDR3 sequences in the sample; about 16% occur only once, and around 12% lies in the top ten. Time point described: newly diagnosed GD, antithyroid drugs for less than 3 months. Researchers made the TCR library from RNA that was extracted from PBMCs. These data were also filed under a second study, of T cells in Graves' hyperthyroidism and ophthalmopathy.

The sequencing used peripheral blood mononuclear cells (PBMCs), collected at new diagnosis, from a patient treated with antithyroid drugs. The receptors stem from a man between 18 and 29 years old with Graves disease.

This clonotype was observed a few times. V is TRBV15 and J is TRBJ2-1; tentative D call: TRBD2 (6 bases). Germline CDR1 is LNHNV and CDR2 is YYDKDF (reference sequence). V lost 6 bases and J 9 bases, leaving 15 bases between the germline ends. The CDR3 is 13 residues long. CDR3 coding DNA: TGTGCCACCAGGCCAGGAGGGTCCGTTGAGCAGTTCTTC. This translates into CATRPGGSVEQFF.

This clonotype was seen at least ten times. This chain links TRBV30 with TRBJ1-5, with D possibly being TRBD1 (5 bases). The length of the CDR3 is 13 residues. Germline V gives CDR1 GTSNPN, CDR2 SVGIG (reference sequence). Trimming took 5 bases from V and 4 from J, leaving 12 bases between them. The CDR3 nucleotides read TGTGCCTGGGCCTCCAAGGGGAATCAGCCCCAGCATTTT. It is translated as CAWASKGNQPQHF.

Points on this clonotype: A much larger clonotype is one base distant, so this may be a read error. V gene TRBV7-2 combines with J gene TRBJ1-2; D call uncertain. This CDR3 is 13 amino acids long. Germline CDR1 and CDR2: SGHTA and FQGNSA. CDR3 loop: CAGSFPTTGGYTF. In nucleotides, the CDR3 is TGTGCCGGCAGCTTCCCAACGACGGGGGGCTACACCTTC.

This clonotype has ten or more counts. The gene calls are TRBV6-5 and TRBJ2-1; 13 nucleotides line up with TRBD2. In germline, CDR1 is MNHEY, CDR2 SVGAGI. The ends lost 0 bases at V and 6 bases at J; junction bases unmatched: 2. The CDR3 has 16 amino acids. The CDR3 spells CASSYSGLAGANEQFF. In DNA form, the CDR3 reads TGTGCCAGCAGTTACTCCGGACTAGCGGGAGCCAATGAGCAGTTCTTC.